This is a list of T cell receptor beta chains from one sample in a study of cytomegalovirus exposure and HLA in healthy donors. The data were produced by immunoSEQ multiplex PCR, yet TCRdb's version contains in-frame clones alone and is incomplete. The sample gives nearly 110,000 clones, about 88% of which show up once; about 2% is in the top ten. Sequencing was carried out using PBMCs. The receptors were gathered from a woman aged 18-29 years in good health and CMV-seropositive. Both conserved end residues are part of each CDR3. The D gene is left open where the match is weak. The size field is filled for only some rows; it gives once, few, many or a size class.

clone size,V gene,J gene,D gene,CDR3 protein,CDR3 DNA
.,TRBV6-6,TRBJ2-2,TRBD1,CASSYLTGSNTGELFF,TGTGCCAGCAGTTACCTGACAGGGTCTAACACCGGGGAGCTGTTTTTT
.,TRBV10-3,TRBJ2-5,TRBD2,CAISGTSGGETQYF,TGTGCCATCAGTGGGACTAGCGGGGGAGAGACCCAGTACTTC
.,TRBV9,TRBJ1-1,TRBD1,CASSAIGTGDTAFF,TGTGCCAGCAGCGCCATCGGGACAGGGGATACGGCTTTCTTT
once,TRBV6-6,TRBJ1-5,TRBD1,CASSATGGNQPQHF,TGTGCCAGCAGTGCAACAGGGGGTAATCAGCCCCAGCATTTT
once,TRBV29-1,TRBJ2-2,.,CSVGNGGELFF,TGCAGCGTCGGAAACGGGGGGGAGCTGTTTTTT
.,TRBV7-9,TRBJ1-3,.,CASSLMSPGNTIYF,TGTGCCAGCAGCTTAATGTCTCCTGGAAACACCATATATTTT
.,TRBV4-1,TRBJ2-5,.,CASSQDRTVQETQYF,TGCGCCAGCAGCCAAGACAGGACAGTCCAAGAGACCCAGTACTTC
.,TRBV7-9,TRBJ2-2,.,CASSLGPGANTGELFF,TGTGCCAGCAGCTTAGGCCCGGGGGCGAACACCGGGGAGCTGTTTTTT
.,TRBV7-8,TRBJ1-3,TRBD1,CASSVGQGTGNTIYF,TGTGCCAGCAGCGTGGGACAGGGCACAGGAAACACCATATATTTT
.,TRBV4-1,TRBJ1-6,.,CASSQALHKRGMRSYNSPLHF,TGCGCCAGCAGCCAAGCCCTCCATAAAAGGGGTATGCGGTCCTATAATTCACCCCTCCACTTT
.,TRBV6-4,TRBJ2-2,TRBD1,CASSPGTGQGAGELFF,TGTGCCAGCAGTCCCGGGACAGGGCAGGGCGCCGGGGAGCTGTTTTTT
.,TRBV9,TRBJ2-2,.,CASSVAGIDTGELFF,TGTGCCAGCAGCGTAGCAGGGATCGACACCGGGGAGCTGTTTTTT
once,TRBV15,TRBJ2-5,.,CATSRAQRKETQYF,TGTGCCACCAGCAGAGCCCAGCGAAAAGAGACCCAGTACTTC
.,TRBV5-6,TRBJ2-5,.,CASSLRAGETQYF,TGTGCCAGCAGCTTGCGCGCGGGTGAGACCCAGTACTTC
.,TRBV4-1,TRBJ1-1,.,CASSQARVNTEAFF,TGCGCCAGCAGCCAAGCTCGAGTCAACACTGAAGCTTTCTTT
.,TRBV29-1,TRBJ2-2,.,CSVPRTGNTGELFF,TGCAGCGTCCCACGGACGGGAAACACCGGGGAGCTGTTTTTT
.,TRBV4-1,TRBJ1-5,.,CASSQDTGEGGPQHF,TGCGCCAGCAGCCAAGATACGGGGGAAGGAGGGCCCCAGCATTTT
.,TRBV28,TRBJ1-5,.,CASSLVRPGRAINQPQHF,TGTGCCAGCAGTTTAGTTCGACCCGGGAGGGCTATCAATCAGCCCCAGCATTTT
.,TRBV13,TRBJ2-6,TRBD1,CASSLFGQGTPGANVLTF,TGTGCCAGCAGCTTATTTGGACAGGGTACCCCTGGGGCCAACGTCCTGACTTTC
.,TRBV5-1,TRBJ1-2,TRBD1,CASSWDRVSDYGYTF,TGCGCCAGCAGCTGGGACAGGGTATCAGACTATGGCTACACCTTC
.,TRBV27,TRBJ2-1,TRBD2,CASSYGTSGVYSYNEQFF,TGTGCCAGCAGTTACGGGACTAGCGGGGTTTACTCCTACAATGAGCAGTTCTTC
.,TRBV18,TRBJ2-3,.,CASSSTGNPADTQYF,TGTGCCAGCTCATCTACAGGGAATCCCGCAGATACGCAGTATTTT
.,TRBV10-3,TRBJ2-6,.,CAITGDGSSGANVLTF,TGTGCCATTACCGGGGACGGGAGCTCTGGGGCCAACGTCCTGACTTTC
.,TRBV7-2,TRBJ2-2,.,CASSMPGSGELFF,TGTGCCAGCAGCATGCCAGGAAGCGGGGAGCTGTTTTTT
.,TRBV15,TRBJ2-2,TRBD1,CATSGRTGGTGELFF,TGTGCCACCAGCGGACGGACAGGGGGCACCGGGGAGCTGTTTTTT
.,TRBV2,TRBJ2-1,.,CASSGTQNNEQFF,TGTGCCAGCAGTGGAACACAGAACAATGAGCAGTTCTTC
.,TRBV4-2,TRBJ2-1,TRBD1,CASSLGQGGDEQFF,TGTGCCAGCAGCCTCGGACAGGGCGGCGATGAGCAGTTCTTC
.,TRBV6-6,TRBJ1-1,TRBD1,CASSYSGQMNTEAFF,TGTGCCAGCAGTTACTCGGGACAGATGAACACTGAAGCTTTCTTT
.,TRBV27,TRBJ2-5,.,CASSTQGPETQYF,TGTGCCAGCAGTACACAGGGCCCGGAGACCCAGTACTTC
.,TRBV19,TRBJ2-2,TRBD2,CASSRGVGYTGELFF,TGTGCCAGTAGTCGGGGGGTTGGATACACCGGGGAGCTGTTTTTT
.,TRBV6-4,TRBJ2-3,TRBD2,CASSDRAGGEDTQYF,TGTGCCAGCAGTGACAGGGCGGGGGGAGAAGATACGCAGTATTTT
.,TRBV11-2,TRBJ2-2,TRBD1,CASSLLAGGEELFF,TGTGCCAGCAGCCTCCTTGCAGGGGGAGAGGAGCTGTTTTTT
.,TRBV18,TRBJ1-5,.,CASSPNRVNQPQHF,TGTGCCAGCTCACCGAACAGGGTCAATCAGCCCCAGCATTTT
.,TRBV19,TRBJ2-1,TRBD1,CASSPGGQGYNEQFF,TGTGCCAGTAGCCCGGGGGGACAGGGGTACAATGAGCAGTTCTTC
.,TRBV20-1,TRBJ1-1,.,CSPNRAREAFF,TGCAGTCCGAACAGGGCACGGGAAGCTTTCTTT
.,TRBV29-1,TRBJ2-2,TRBD1,CSVAQGRNTGELFF,TGCAGCGTTGCACAGGGGCGCAATACCGGGGAGCTGTTTTTT
once,TRBV15,TRBJ1-4,TRBD1,CATSSLSPGQGDNEKLFF,TGTGCCACCAGCAGTCTTTCCCCCGGACAGGGAGATAATGAAAAACTGTTTTTT
.,TRBV5-1,TRBJ2-1,TRBD1,CASSLGTGYNEQFF,TGCGCCAGCAGCTTGGGGACAGGATACAATGAGCAGTTCTTC
.,TRBV19,TRBJ2-2,TRBD2,CASSEPSGGPFTGELFF,TGTGCCAGTAGTGAGCCTAGCGGGGGACCCTTCACCGGGGAGCTGTTTTTT
.,TRBV27,TRBJ1-3,TRBD1,CASRPPGQGWTIYF,TGTGCCAGCAGGCCTCCGGGACAGGGGTGGACCATATATTTT
.,TRBV6-1,TRBJ1-3,.,CASSEPPGDSGNTIYF,TGTGCCAGCAGTGAACCCCCGGGGGACTCTGGAAACACCATATATTTT
.,TRBV19,TRBJ1-5,TRBD1,CASSIGQGDQPQHF,TGTGCCAGTAGTATTGGACAGGGAGATCAGCCCCAGCATTTT
.,TRBV28,TRBJ1-3,.,CASRSPQTHFSGNTIYF,TGTGCCAGCAGAAGCCCACAGACACACTTCTCTGGAAACACCATATATTTT
.,TRBV5-6,TRBJ1-2,TRBD1,CASSSRQGGDYGYTF,TGTGCCAGCAGCAGCAGACAGGGGGGCGACTATGGCTACACCTTC
.,TRBV7-9,TRBJ2-2,TRBD1,CASTGGGRELFF,TGTGCCAGCACAGGGGGCGGAAGGGAGCTGTTTTTT
.,TRBV28,TRBJ2-7,.,CASSSGLVPYEQYF,TGTGCCAGCAGTTCAGGGCTCGTGCCCTACGAGCAGTACTTC
.,TRBV11-2,TRBJ2-6,TRBD1,CASSSLYRGQGANVLTF,TGTGCCAGCAGTTCCCTATACAGGGGGCAAGGGGCCAACGTCCTGACTTTC
.,TRBV19,TRBJ2-7,TRBD1,CASSWTGGHTYEQYF,TGTGCCAGTAGTTGGACAGGGGGCCATACCTACGAGCAGTACTTC
.,TRBV5-4,TRBJ1-3,.,CASSLGEGVGNTIYF,TGTGCCAGCAGCTTGGGGGAGGGGGTCGGAAACACCATATATTTT
.,TRBV6-4,TRBJ1-1,TRBD1,CASRARGENTEAFF,TGTGCCAGCAGGGCCAGGGGGGAGAACACTGAAGCTTTCTTT
once,TRBV18,TRBJ1-1,TRBD1,CASSPDRGSSNTEAFF,TGTGCCAGCTCACCCGACAGGGGCTCTTCCAACACTGAAGCTTTCTTT
.,TRBV7-7,TRBJ2-3,TRBD2,CASSLGSGVSTDTQYF,TGTGCTAGCAGCTTAGGTAGCGGGGTTAGCACAGATACGCAGTATTTT
.,TRBV4-3,TRBJ1-6,.,CASSQDPQGGSPLHF,TGCGCCAGCAGCCAAGATCCTCAAGGCGGATCACCCCTCCACTTT
.,TRBV2,TRBJ1-5,TRBD1,CASSEAGTGDSQPQHF,TGTGCCAGCAGTGAGGCGGGGACAGGAGATAGTCAGCCCCAGCATTTT
.,TRBV18,TRBJ1-2,TRBD1,CASSPGGQGYGYTF,TGTGCCAGCTCACCAGGGGGACAGGGCTATGGCTACACCTTC
.,TRBV7-9,TRBJ1-4,TRBD1,CASSSEDRATNEKLFF,TGTGCCAGCAGCTCAGAAGACAGGGCCACTAATGAAAAACTGTTTTTT
.,TRBV10-1,TRBJ2-5,TRBD2,CASSDGRGVWETQYF,TGCGCCAGCAGTGACGGGCGGGGGGTCTGGGAGACCCAGTACTTC
.,TRBV5-6,TRBJ1-6,TRBD1,CASSPGQGSSYNSPLHF,TGTGCCAGCAGCCCCGGACAGGGAAGCTCCTATAATTCACCCCTCCACTTT
.,TRBV5-4,TRBJ2-2,.,CASSADYNTGELFF,TGTGCCAGCAGCGCGGACTACAACACCGGGGAGCTGTTTTTT
.,TRBV4-1,TRBJ2-2,.,CASSQEGATGELFF,TGCGCCAGCAGCCAAGAGGGGGCTACCGGGGAGCTGTTTTTT